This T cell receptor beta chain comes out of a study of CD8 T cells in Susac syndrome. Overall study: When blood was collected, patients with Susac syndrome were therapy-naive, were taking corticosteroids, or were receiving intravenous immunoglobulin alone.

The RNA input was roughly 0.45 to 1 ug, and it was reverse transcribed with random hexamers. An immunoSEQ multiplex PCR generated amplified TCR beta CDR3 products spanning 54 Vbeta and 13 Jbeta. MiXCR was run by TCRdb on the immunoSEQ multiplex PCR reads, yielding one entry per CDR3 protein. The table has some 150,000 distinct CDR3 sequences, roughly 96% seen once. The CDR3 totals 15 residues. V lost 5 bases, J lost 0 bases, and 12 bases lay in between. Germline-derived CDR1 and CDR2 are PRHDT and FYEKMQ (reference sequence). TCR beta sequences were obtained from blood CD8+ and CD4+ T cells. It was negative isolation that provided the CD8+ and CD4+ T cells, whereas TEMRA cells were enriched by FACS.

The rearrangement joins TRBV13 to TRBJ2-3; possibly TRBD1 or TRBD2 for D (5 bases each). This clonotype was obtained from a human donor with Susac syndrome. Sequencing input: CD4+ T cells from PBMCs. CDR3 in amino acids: CASSRRDQSTDTQYF. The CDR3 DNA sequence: TGTGCCAGCAGCCGCCGGGACCAAAGCACAGATACGCAGTATTTT.